This T cell receptor beta chain was sequenced during a study of spatial heterogeneity in lung cancer. In the study overall: Across the raw uncorrected reads, a unique TCR and UMI combination was observed, on average, more than ten times.

MiXCR was run by TCRdb on the 5' RACE reads, yielding one entry per CDR3 protein. The repertoire includes about 9,200 distinct CDR3 sequences, roughly 20% of them detected once, and 44% sits in the top ten. The CDR3 totals 18 residues. Germline V gives CDR1 SNHLY, CDR2 FYNNEI. The J segment lost 0 bases and the V segment lost 8 bases, leaving 10 bases of the junction unmatched. Time point: blood at routine non-recurrence follow-up after resection. This clonotype showed up many times. V usage is TRBV2 and J usage is TRBJ2-5; 15 bases line up with TRBD2. Material: PBMCs, obtained at follow-up. The TCR comes from a male donor with early-stage non-small cell lung cancer. For the CDR3, the DNA is TGTGCCAGCCGGGGACTAGCGGGGGGCGCCAGATACCAAGAGACCCAGTACTTC. It yields the protein CASRGLAGGARYQETQYF.